The 30 T cell receptor beta chains below all came from one sample that was sequenced in a study of blood T cell repertoires in COVID-19 (dated by TCRdb to about 2020). The library was obtained by the immunoSEQ multiplex PCR assay. TCRdb holds this immuneACCESS table with in-frame rearrangements only. Some clones are missing; in checked studies, unresolved V genes explain under half, and the rest has no known cause. The sample includes 250,000 to 300,000 clones, with about 88% observed a single time. About 3.6% of the sample is held by the ten biggest clonotypes. The sequenced sample was peripheral blood. These receptors all come from a man younger than 35 with active or convalescent COVID-19.

The genes are TRBV24-1 and TRBJ2-7, with 11 bases that match TRBD2. Germline CDR1 is KGHDR and CDR2 is SFDVKD. CDR3 length: 15 amino acids. The V segment lost 4 bases and the J segment 6 bases; nucleotides outside the gene matches: 7. CDR3 residues: CATSDPTSGSSEQYF. The CDR3 region has the DNA TGTGCCACCAGTGACCCTACTAGCGGGAGTTCCGAGCAGTACTTC.

The CDR3 here is CASSQSELAGANIQYF. DNA for the CDR3: TGTGCCAGCAGCCAATCAGAACTAGCGGGAGCAAACATTCAGTACTTC. The chain joins TRBV4-2 to TRBJ2-4; 11 nucleotides line up with TRBD2. The J segment lost 6 bases and the V segment lost 2 bases, leaving 6 bases of the junction unmatched. CDR3 length equals 16 residues. Looked up from germline, CDR1 is LGHNA and CDR2 is YNFKEQ.

This sequence joins TRBV2 and TRBJ2-3; 7 nucleotides agree with TRBD2. The ends lost 8 bases at V and 9 bases at J; junction bases unmatched: 17. The CDR3 has 15 amino acids. CDR1 and CDR2 from the germline V gene are SNHLY and FYNNEI. The CDR3 spells CASERGTRTSLTQYF. CDR3 DNA: TGTGCCAGCGAAAGAGGGACTCGGACTAGTTTAACGCAGTATTTT.

This chain's CDR3 is CASRGETSGGHEQYF. The DNA for the CDR3 is TGTGCCAGCAGGGGCGAGACTAGCGGGGGGCACGAGCAGTACTTC. The gene calls are TRBV6-5 and TRBJ2-7; 13 bases line up with TRBD2. V was pared by 6 bases and J by 5 bases, with 7 bases of the junction left unmatched. The CDR3 spans 15 residues. The V gene's germline CDR1 is MNHEY and CDR2 SVGAGI.

The chain uses TRBV25-1 and TRBJ2-3, with 7 bases fitting TRBD1. Germline V gene data show CDR1 as MGHDK and CDR2 as SYGVNS. This CDR3 comprises 15 residues. Trimming removed 6 bases from V and 2 bases from J; junction bases left unmatched: 8. The CDR3 spells CASSPTGYVTDTQYF. As DNA, the CDR3 is TGTGCCAGCAGCCCGACAGGGTATGTCACAGATACGCAGTATTTT. The full variable domain, its missing parts supplied by reference TRBV25-1 and TRBJ2-3, is EADIYQTPRYLVIGTGKKITLECSQTMGHDKMYWYQQDPGMELHLIHYSYGVNSTEKGDLSSESTVSRIRTEHFPLTLESARPSHTSQYLCASSPTGYVTDTQYFGPGTRLTVL.

In its sample, this clone was seen once. The chain is built from TRBV2 and TRBJ2-2; D possibly corresponds to TRBD1 (5 bases). The CDR3 contains 15 residues. The V and J ends lost 3 bases and 6 bases respectively, with 14 bases between them. Germline lookup yields CDR1 SNHLY and CDR2 FYNNEI. The CDR3 DNA follows: TGTGCCAGCAGTGAGCAGGGATATCGGGCCGGGGAGCTGTTTTTT. It specifies CASSEQGYRAGELFF.

The chain is built from TRBV6-2 or TRBV6-3 and TRBJ2-2; no clear D. Germline V lookup: CDR1 MNHEY, CDR2 SVGEGT. The CDR3 is 12 amino acids. The germline V and J ends were trimmed by 6 bases and 5 bases, with 7 bases remaining between them. CDR3 sequence: CASSLYTGELFF. The DNA of the CDR3 is TGTGCCAGCAGCCTATATACCGGGGAGCTGTTTTTT.

The chain recombines TRBV6-6 with TRBJ2-7, with D tentatively TRBD1 (7 bases). Trimming removed 5 bases from V and 1 base from J, with 18 bases in between. This CDR3 has 16 amino acids. CDR1 MNHNY and CDR2 SVGAGI come from the germline V gene (reference sequence). This CDR3 reads CASSRQGNSGSYEQYF. The CDR3 nucleotides are TGTGCCAGCAGTCGACAGGGTAATAGCGGTTCCTACGAGCAGTACTTC.

This chain uses TRBV5-1 with TRBJ1-1; perhaps TRBD1 as D (5 bases). This CDR3 comprises 13 residues. CDR1 SGHRS and CDR2 YFSETQ come from the germline V gene. The V end was cut by 4 bases, the J end by 4 bases, with 11 bases between. CDR3 amino acids: CASSTEGITEAFF. CDR3 nucleotide sequence: TGCGCCAGCAGCACGGAGGGGATCACTGAAGCTTTCTTT.

This chain links TRBV6-5 with TRBJ2-1; D is unresolved. Germline V gives CDR1 MNHEY, CDR2 SVGAGI. The CDR3 consists of 15 residues. Trimming pared 0 bases from V and 2 bases from J, leaving 8 bases between. The CDR3 is CASSYSLGAYNEQFF. The CDR3 bases are TGTGCCAGCAGTTACTCGTTAGGAGCCTACAATGAGCAGTTCTTC.

The chain recombines TRBV7-2 with TRBJ2-1; D is uncertain. V was clipped by 1 base and J by 0 bases, with 7 bases between them. The CDR3 extends over 15 amino acids. Germline assignment: CDR1 SGHTA and CDR2 FQGNSA. CDR3 in amino acids: CASSLELSSYNEQFF. CDR3 nucleotides: TGTGCCAGCAGCTTAGAACTGAGCTCCTACAATGAGCAGTTCTTC. Based on the CDR3 plus reference TRBV7-2 and TRBJ2-1, the full variable domain is GAGVSQSPSNKVTEKGKDVELRCDPISGHTALYWYRQSLGQGLEFLIYFQGNSAPDKSGLPSDRFSAERTGGSVSTLTIQRTQQEDSAVYLCASSLELSSYNEQFFGPGTRLTVL.

This chain joins TRBV5-1 and TRBJ2-7; D unclear. CDR3 length: 13 residues. The V end was cut by 2 bases, the J end by 0 bases, with 6 bases between. CDR1 SGHRS and CDR2 YFSETQ come from the germline V gene. The CDR3 DNA reads TGCGCCAGCAGCTTCGCAGACTCCTACGAGCAGTACTTC. It translates to CASSFADSYEQYF.

The J gene is TRBJ1-4, the V gene TRBV27, with D perhaps TRBD1 (5 bases). Germline V gene data show CDR1 as MNHEY and CDR2 as SMNVEV (reference sequence). The CDR3 consists of 13 residues. V lost 5 bases and J 15 bases, leaving 19 bases between the germline ends. Here the CDR3 DNA reads TGTGCCAGCAGTCCCCGCACAGGCCCTGGGATGTTTTTT. It yields the protein CASSPRTGPGMFF.

V is TRBV14 and J is TRBJ1-4; 8 bases line up with TRBD1. CDR3 length equals 15 residues. The V and J ends lost 4 bases and 8 bases, in that order; junction bases with no gene match: 9. Germline lookup yields CDR1 SGHDN and CDR2 FVKESK. CDR3 amino acids: CASSPQGAGYEKLFF. Written as DNA, the CDR3 is TGTGCCAGCAGCCCCCAGGGGGCAGGATACGAAAAACTGTTTTTT.

The V gene is TRBV24-1, the J gene TRBJ2-7; a weak D match, TRBD2 (6 bases). The germline CDR1 and CDR2 sequences are KGHDR and SFDVKD. The CDR3 is made up of 13 amino acids. Trimming took off 5 bases at V and 6 bases at J, with 13 bases between the two ends. CDR3 DNA sequence: TGTGCCACCAGTGCGTTACGGAGGGCCGAGCAGTACTTC. This translates into CATSALRRAEQYF.

This rearrangement joins TRBV3-1 (or the pseudogene TRBV3-2) to TRBJ1-1; 8 nucleotides match TRBD1. The junction had 2 bases not matched to a gene; V was cut back by 1 base and J by 1 base. The V gene's germline CDR1 is LGHDT and CDR2 YNNKEL (reference sequence). This CDR3 has 15 residues. CDR3 DNA sequence: TGTGCCAGCAGCCAAGTTGGGACAGGGAACACTGAAGCTTTCTTT. Amino acid sequence: CASSQVGTGNTEAFF.

The rearrangement joins TRBV5-1 to TRBJ2-5, with 8 bases matching TRBD1. CDR3 length equals 16 residues. After removal of 4 bases from V and 1 base from J, the junction contained 9 bases not matched to a gene. The germline V gene has CDR1 SGHRS and CDR2 YFSETQ. The CDR3 sequence is CASSLNTGGLQETQYF. The CDR3 nucleotides read TGCGCCAGCAGCCTAAACACAGGGGGACTCCAAGAGACCCAGTACTTC.

This chain links TRBV5-1 with TRBJ1-3; 10 nucleotides agree with TRBD1. V lost 4 bases and J lost 6; bases outside the gene matches: 4. This CDR3 spans 14 amino acids. The germline V gene encodes CDR1 SGHRS and CDR2 YFSETQ. The CDR3 reads CASSHGQGENTIYF. In DNA, the CDR3 is TGCGCCAGCAGCCACGGACAGGGGGAAAACACCATATATTTT.

The chain has TRBV5-1 and TRBJ1-1; 8 bases are shared with TRBD1. Unmatched junction bases numbered 6, after V lost 2 bases and J lost 3 bases. Germline values: CDR1 SGHRS, CDR2 YFSETQ. The CDR3 totals 15 residues. The CDR3 spells CASSFRGPQDTEAFF. CDR3 coding DNA: TGCGCCAGCAGCTTCAGGGGGCCCCAGGACACTGAAGCTTTCTTT. The entire variable domain, with the rest obtained from reference TRBV5-1 and TRBJ1-1, is as follows: KAGVTQTPRYLIKTRGQQVTLSCSPISGHRSVSWYQQTPGQGLQFLFEYFSETQRNKGNFPGRFSGRQFSNSRSEMNVSTLELGDSALYLCASSFRGPQDTEAFFGQGTRLTVV.

This chain joins TRBV4-2 and TRBJ2-1; D uncertain. Between the trimmed V and J ends, which lost 0 bases and 6 bases, there was a span of 12 bases. CDR3 length: 15 residues. Germline CDR1 reads LGHNA; CDR2 reads YNFKEQ. The chain's CDR3 is CASSQDRQVPNEQFF. The CDR3 region has the DNA TGTGCCAGCAGCCAAGACAGGCAGGTGCCCAATGAGCAGTTCTTC.

Only one count was recorded for this clone. The chain uses TRBV29-1 and TRBJ1-1; no reliable D call. Germline CDR1 and CDR2: SQVTM and ANQGSEA. V was clipped by 4 bases and J by 5 bases, with 11 bases between them. The CDR3 runs 12 residues. CDR3 in DNA: TGCAGCGTTGTAGGAGGCCCAACTGAAGCTTTCTTT. This translates into CSVVGGPTEAFF.

Here the CDR3 reads CASSQRSSEQYF. In DNA, the CDR3 is TGTGCCAGCAGCCAACGGAGTTCCGAGCAGTACTTC. V gene TRBV7-6 combines with J gene TRBJ2-7; D unresolved. The CDR3 runs 12 residues. Trimming pared 5 bases from V and 6 bases from J, leaving 11 bases between. Germline V gene data show CDR1 as SGHVS and CDR2 as FNYEAQ.

The J gene is TRBJ2-7, the V gene TRBV6-6; tentative D call: TRBD1 (5 bases). V was trimmed by 2 bases and J by 3 bases, leaving 11 bases between them. The CDR3 totals 14 residues. Germline V gene sequence: CDR1 MNHNY, CDR2 SVGAGI (reference sequence). CDR3 region: CASSYEGARYEQYF. CDR3 DNA: TGTGCCAGCAGTTACGAAGGGGCGCGCTACGAGCAGTACTTC.

V gene TRBV3-1 (or the pseudogene TRBV3-2) combines with J gene TRBJ2-7; D may be TRBD2 (6 bases). From germline, CDR1 is LGHDT and CDR2 YNNKEL (reference sequence). The CDR3 covers 15 residues. V lost 3 bases and J 5 bases, leaving 17 bases between the germline ends. CDR3 coding DNA: TGTGCCAGCAGCCAGCGGGCCCGGGGCGGGAACGAGCAGTACTTC. Amino acid sequence: CASSQRARGGNEQYF.

The rearrangement links TRBV11-2 to TRBJ1-6, with D uncertain. Trimming left V 3 bases short and J 8 bases short, with 14 bases between. Per the germline V gene, CDR1 is SGHAT and CDR2 is FQNNGV. The CDR3 sequence is 15 residues long. The CDR3 DNA sequence: TGTGCCAGCAGCTTGTTTCCGGGGAGAGATTCACCCCTCCACTTT. Amino acid sequence: CASSLFPGRDSPLHF.

The genes are TRBV18 and TRBJ1-4; D possibly corresponds to TRBD1 (6 bases). Germline values: CDR1 KGHSH, CDR2 LQKENI. This CDR3 is built from 12 residues. Trimming took off 6 bases at V and 7 bases at J, with 9 bases between the two ends. The CDR3 is CASSLQGEKLFF. CDR3 nucleotide sequence: TGTGCCAGCTCCCTACAGGGTGAAAAACTGTTTTTT.

This chain uses TRBV6-5 with TRBJ2-6; D gene uncertain. With 11 bases removed from V and 0 bases from J, the gap between germline ends came to 8 bases. The CDR3 totals 13 residues. In germline, CDR1 is MNHEY, CDR2 SVGAGI. CDR3 protein: CASRRSGANVLTF. DNA of the CDR3: TGTGCCTCCAGGCGCTCTGGGGCCAACGTCCTGACTTTC.

V and J are TRBV19 and TRBJ2-7; D possibly corresponds to TRBD1 (5 bases). Germline V CDR1 and CDR2: LNHDA, SQIVND (reference sequence). The CDR3 length is 11 residues. Trimming removed 9 bases at V and 5 bases at J, with 11 bases between. The CDR3 protein is CASQGLHEQYF. CDR3 in DNA: TGTGCCAGCCAGGGTTTGCACGAGCAGTACTTC.

The chain recombines TRBV5-1 with TRBJ2-5; 13 positions match TRBD2. The CDR3 has 16 amino acids. Looked up from germline, CDR1 is SGHRS and CDR2 is YFSETQ. Germline trimming cut 5 bases from V and 2 bases from J; bases unmatched to any gene: 6. The CDR3 spells CASRRLGLAGQETQYF. The DNA of the CDR3 is TGCGCCAGCAGACGTCTGGGACTAGCGGGACAAGAGACCCAGTACTTC. The full variable domain, with the rest looked up from reference TRBV5-1 and TRBJ2-5, is KAGVTQTPRYLIKTRGQQVTLSCSPISGHRSVSWYQQTPGQGLQFLFEYFSETQRNKGNFPGRFSGRQFSNSRSEMNVSTLELGDSALYLCASRRLGLAGQETQYFGPGTRLLVL.

CDR3 nucleotide sequence: TGTGCCAGCAGCCCCGGACAGATGAACACTGAAGCTTTCTTT. Its protein product is CASSPGQMNTEAFF. This chain uses TRBV2 with TRBJ1-1, with a tentative D call TRBD1 (6 bases). Germline V CDR1 and CDR2: SNHLY, FYNNEI. Trimming removed 6 bases at V and 0 bases at J, with 11 bases between. The CDR3 contains 14 residues.